The T cell receptor beta chain under discussion was sequenced for a study of Graves' ophthalmopathy and Graves' hyperthyroidism. Study background: No ophthalmopathy within 18 months of follow-up signified stable hyperthyroidism.

Transcripts of RNA were the source for amplifying TCR beta CDR3 regions. The library came from an HTBI-primed first-round RT-PCR and a second-round multiplex PCR. TCRdb reanalysed the multiplex PCR reads using MiXCR and keeps one entry per CDR3 protein. The repertoire holds around 1.1 million distinct CDR3 sequences, with about two fifths as singletons. This CDR3 is built from 16 residues. CDR1 is ENHRY, CDR2 SYGVKD, per germline. General study results and limits: The model's prediction of ophthalmopathy progression had approximately 68% sensitivity and roughly 72% specificity. A classifier, a 13-signature model, separated ophthalmopathy from stable hyperthyroidism with 87.88% sensitivity and 65% to 83% specificity. Among thyroid clonotypes expanded above 0.001 frequency, most also appeared in blood.

Notes on this clonotype: Its antigen is as yet unknown. The junction departs from the called germline gene at one end, perhaps through a read error.

The V call is TRBV10-3, the J call TRBJ2-5, with D possibly matching TRBD2 (5 bases). The clonotype was recovered from an adult man with Graves' hyperthyroidism. Sequences were obtained from peripheral blood or thyroid tissue (not recorded which). The CDR3 coding sequence is TGTGCCACCAGTGAGCTCGGGATTAGCGTGGGAGAGACCCAGTACTTC. It codes for CATSELGISVGETQYF.